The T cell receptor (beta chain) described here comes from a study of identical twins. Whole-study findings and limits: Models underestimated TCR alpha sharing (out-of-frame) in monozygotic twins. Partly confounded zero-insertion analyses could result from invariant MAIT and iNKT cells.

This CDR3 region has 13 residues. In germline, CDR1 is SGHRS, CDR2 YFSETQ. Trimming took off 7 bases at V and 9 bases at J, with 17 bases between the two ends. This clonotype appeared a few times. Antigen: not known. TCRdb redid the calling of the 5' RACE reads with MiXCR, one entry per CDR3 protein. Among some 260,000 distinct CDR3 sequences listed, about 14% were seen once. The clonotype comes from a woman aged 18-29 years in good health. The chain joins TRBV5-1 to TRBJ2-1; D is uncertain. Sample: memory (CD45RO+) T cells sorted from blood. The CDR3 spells CASRILGSAEQFF. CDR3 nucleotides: TGCGCCAGCCGTATTCTAGGGTCCGCTGAGCAGTTCTTC.